The 16 T cell receptor beta chains below come from one sample, sequenced in a study of blood T cell repertoires in COVID-19. Only in-frame clones appear in the TCRdb table, and some are missing; sequencing was by immunoSEQ multiplex PCR. The sample shows about 70,000 clones, approximately 80% of them seen only once. Sequenced input: peripheral blood. The origin of the receptors is an elderly woman with active or convalescent COVID-19.

The V and J genes are TRBV6-6 and TRBJ2-1, with TRBD2 matching 7 bases. This CDR3 is 15 amino acids long. The V and J ends lost 5 bases and 9 bases, in that order; junction bases with no gene match: 13. Per the germline V gene, CDR1 is MNHNY and CDR2 is SVGAGI (reference sequence). CDR3 sequence reads: CASSPGSREVGEQFF. In DNA form, the CDR3 reads TGTGCCAGCAGTCCGGGATCCCGGGAGGTAGGTGAGCAGTTCTTC.

The gene calls are TRBV24-1 and TRBJ2-1; D might be TRBD2 (5 bases). V shed 5 bases and J shed 8 bases, with 21 bases lying between them. The CDR3 sequence is 16 residues long. CDR1 and CDR2 (germline): KGHDR, SFDVKD. The CDR3 region has the DNA TGTGCCACCAGTGCAATAGGGAGATTCTTGCTCGATGAGCAGTTCTTC. Translation gives CATSAIGRFLLDEQFF.

The chain is built from TRBV29-1 and TRBJ2-7; 12 nucleotides align to TRBD2. V dropped 6 bases and J dropped 4; count of bases not matched to a gene: 10. Germline CDR1 and CDR2: SQVTM and ANQGSEA. The CDR3 runs 15 residues. DNA of the CDR3: TGCAGCGTCGAACTAGCGGGAGGAGTGAAGTACGAGCAGTACTTC. Translating it yields CSVELAGGVKYEQYF.

This clone was seen a handful of times. The V call is TRBV7-2, the J call TRBJ1-2, with D tentatively TRBD1 (5 bases). This CDR3 region has 13 residues. The germline CDR1 and CDR2 sequences are SGHTA and FQGNSA. V was pared by 4 bases and J by 8 bases, with 14 bases between. The CDR3, as DNA: TGTGCCAGCAGCTCCGACAGAGCTCAGGGCTACACCTTC. Protein sequence: CASSSDRAQGYTF.

The chain links TRBV19 to TRBJ2-3; 11 positions match TRBD2. The germline V gene has CDR1 LNHDA and CDR2 SQIVND (reference sequence). This CDR3 has 15 residues. With V trimmed by 7 bases and J by 8 bases, 11 bases remained unmatched. CDR3 residues: CASKGGTSGKGTQYF. DNA for the CDR3: TGTGCCAGTAAAGGGGGGACTAGCGGAAAGGGTACGCAGTATTTT. Supplemented by reference TRBV19 and TRBJ2-3, the full variable domain reads DGGITQSPKYLFRKEGQNVTLSCEQNLNHDAMYWYRQDPGQGLRLIYYSQIVNDFQKGDIAEGYSVSREKKESFPLTVTSAQKNPTAFYLCASKGGTSGKGTQYFGPGTRLTVL.

This chain joins TRBV11-3 and TRBJ2-1; 13 positions agree with TRBD2. V lost 4 bases to trimming and J lost 0 bases; unmatched junction nucleotides: 9. Germline V gives CDR1 SGHNT, CDR2 YENEEA. The CDR3 contains 19 residues. CDR3: CASSSQGLAGLNSYNEQFF. The CDR3 DNA is TGTGCCAGCAGCTCGCAGGGACTAGCGGGGTTAAACTCCTACAATGAGCAGTTCTTC.

In this sample, this clone turned up a few times. This chain joins TRBV11-2 and TRBJ2-7; weak D call: TRBD1 (6 bases). The length of the CDR3 is 11 residues. Germline CDR1 is SGHAT and CDR2 is FQNNGV. The chain's CDR3 is CASSRSDSYHV. The DNA for the CDR3 is TGTGCCAGCAGTCGCTCGGACAGCTATCATGTC.

This sequence joins TRBV6-5 and TRBJ2-2; 10 bases are a match to TRBD1. The CDR3 length is 15 residues. CDR1 and CDR2 from the germline V gene are MNHEY and SVGAGI. V shed 6 bases and J 3 bases; nucleotides not matched to a gene: 4. This CDR3 is CASSPGTGDTGELFF. The CDR3 nucleotides are TGTGCCAGCAGCCCCGGGACAGGGGACACCGGGGAGCTGTTTTTT.

The chain carries TRBV10-1 and TRBJ2-2; tentatively, D is TRBD2 (5 bases). Trimming took 6 bases from V and 0 from J, leaving 11 bases between them. CDR3 length equals 15 residues. Germline CDR1 reads WNHNN; CDR2 reads SYGVQD (reference sequence). CDR3 DNA sequence: TGCGCCAGCAGCCGGGGAGCGCCGAACACCGGGGAGCTGTTTTTT. It specifies CASSRGAPNTGELFF.

The genes are TRBV4-3 and TRBJ2-1; 13 bases are a match to TRBD2. The CDR3 is 19 amino acids. The V gene's germline CDR1 is LGHNA and CDR2 YSLEER. V shed 1 base and J 0 bases; nucleotides not matched to a gene: 6. CDR3 sequence (DNA): TGCGCCAGCAGCCAAGGACTAGCGGGAGGTATCAGCTCCTACAATGAGCAGTTCTTC. It yields the protein CASSQGLAGGISSYNEQFF.

This clone was found once. This rearrangement joins TRBV15 to TRBJ2-2, with a weak D call TRBD1 (5 bases). The CDR3 spans 14 residues. V lost 5 bases and J 0 bases, leaving 7 bases between the germline ends. The germline CDR1 and CDR2 sequences are LNHNV and YYDKDF (reference sequence). The CDR3 loop reads CATSWGSNTGELFF. The DNA of the CDR3 is TGTGCCACCAGCTGGGGCTCGAACACCGGGGAGCTGTTTTTT.

The chain combines TRBV15 with TRBJ2-2, with TRBD1 matching over 7 bases. V trimming: 4 bases; J trimming: 6 bases; junction bases outside the gene matches: 8. The CDR3 length is 15 residues. The germline V gene has CDR1 LNHNV and CDR2 YYDKDF (reference sequence). The CDR3 DNA follows: TGTGCCACCAGCAAAACCGGGACAGTCGCCGGGGAGCTGTTTTTT. As protein: CATSKTGTVAGELFF.

The rearrangement joins TRBV19 to TRBJ1-4; 8 bases align to TRBD1. The CDR3 totals 14 residues. V was pared by 7 bases and J by 8 bases, with 9 bases of the junction left unmatched. CDR1 LNHDA and CDR2 SQIVND come from the germline V gene (reference sequence). The CDR3 loop is CASTPQGVGEKLFF. For the CDR3, the DNA is TGTGCCAGTACTCCACAGGGGGTCGGAGAAAAACTGTTTTTT.

The chain combines TRBV7-6 with TRBJ1-4, with D perhaps matching TRBD1 (6 bases). Trimming stripped 4 bases from V and 4 bases from J, with 13 bases between. The CDR3 has 15 amino acids. CDR1 and CDR2 from the germline V gene are SGHVS and FNYEAQ. In nucleotides, the CDR3 is TGTGCCAGCAGCTCCTGGACAGCCGATAATGAAAAACTGTTTTTT. The encoded protein is CASSSWTADNEKLFF. The full variable domain, its missing parts supplied by reference TRBV7-6 and TRBJ1-4, is GAGVSQSPRYKVTKRGQDVALRCDPISGHVSLYWYRQALGQGPEFLTYFNYEAQQDKSGLPNDRFSAERPEGSISTLTIQRTEQRDSAMYRCASSSWTADNEKLFFGSGTQLSVL.

V gene TRBV7-6 combines with J gene TRBJ2-5, with 9 bases identical to TRBD1. This CDR3 has 15 residues. With 5 bases clipped from V and 4 bases from J, the junction kept 8 bases outside the gene matches. Germline CDR1 is SGHVS and CDR2 is FNYEAQ. CDR3 in amino acids: CASSPNPDRGETQYF. DNA for the CDR3: TGTGCCAGCAGCCCGAACCCGGACAGGGGAGAGACCCAGTACTTC. Full variable domain (outside the CDR3, taken from reference TRBV7-6 and TRBJ2-5): GAGVSQSPRYKVTKRGQDVALRCDPISGHVSLYWYRQALGQGPEFLTYFNYEAQQDKSGLPNDRFSAERPEGSISTLTIQRTEQRDSAMYRCASSPNPDRGETQYFGPGTRLLVL.

The chain carries TRBV7-2 and TRBJ2-1; the D gene is possibly TRBD1 (5 bases). This CDR3 is built from 14 residues. Germline V lookup: CDR1 SGHTA, CDR2 FQGNSA. Trimming shortened V by 6 bases and J by 8 bases, and 17 bases separated the two germline ends. This chain's CDR3 is CASRTEPLVYEQFF. The CDR3 nucleotides read TGTGCCAGCAGGACAGAGCCCCTGGTATATGAGCAGTTCTTC.